This TCR beta chain was documented in a study of response to subunit inactivated influenza vaccine. The study, taken as a whole, reports: It was suggested by the authors that few new T cells are recruited by each seasonal influenza vaccination.

Germline values: CDR1 SGHKS, CDR2 YYEKEE (reference sequence). The V end was cut by 0 bases, the J end by 4 bases, with 21 bases between. This CDR3 region has 18 residues. Via MiXCR, TCRdb re-called the RT-PCR reads, giving one row per CDR3 protein. The top ten clones hold roughly 12% of a sample with over 400,000 distinct CDR3 sequences, about 10% of them seen once. Comments on this clonotype: Its antigen is as yet unknown.

The source is a man aged 45-65 years who received an inactivated influenza vaccine. The rearrangement uses TRBV5-5 and TRBJ2-3; weak D call: TRBD2 (5 bases). The sample was PBMCs from blood, taken 45 days after vaccination. The chain's CDR3 is CASSLGLGGLVGADTQYF. CDR3 DNA: TGTGCCAGCAGCTTGGGTCTAGGAGGTTTGGTCGGGGCAGATACGCAGTATTTT.